This T cell receptor beta chain was obtained from a study of T-cell memory formation after mild COVID-19. TCRdb independently ran MiXCR on the 5' RACE reads; one entry per CDR3 protein. The sample contains around 160,000 distinct CDR3 sequences, about 9.9% of which appear only once. The length of the CDR3 is 12 residues. Germline-derived CDR1 and CDR2 are SGHTA and FQGTGA. The V gene end was trimmed by 5 bases and the J gene end by 11 bases; junction bases not matched to a gene: 8. This receptor was obtained from a man in his late teens or twenties who had mild COVID-19 (a few samples of this study predate the infection). Cell type and time point are not known. The genes are TRBV7-3 and TRBJ1-1; 7 bases agree with TRBD1. Sample: PBMCs or a T cell subset sorted from them (not recorded which). The CDR3 DNA reads TGTGCCAGCAGCCCCCAGGGGGGTATGGCTTTCTTT. Residues: CASSPQGGMAFF. The whole variable domain, filled in from reference TRBV7-3 and TRBJ1-1, reads GAGVSQTPSNKVTEKGKYVELRCDPISGHTALYWYRQSLGQGPEFLIYFQGTGAADDSGLPNDRFFAVRPEGSVSTLKIQRTERGDSAVYLCASSPQGGMAFFGQGTRLTVV.